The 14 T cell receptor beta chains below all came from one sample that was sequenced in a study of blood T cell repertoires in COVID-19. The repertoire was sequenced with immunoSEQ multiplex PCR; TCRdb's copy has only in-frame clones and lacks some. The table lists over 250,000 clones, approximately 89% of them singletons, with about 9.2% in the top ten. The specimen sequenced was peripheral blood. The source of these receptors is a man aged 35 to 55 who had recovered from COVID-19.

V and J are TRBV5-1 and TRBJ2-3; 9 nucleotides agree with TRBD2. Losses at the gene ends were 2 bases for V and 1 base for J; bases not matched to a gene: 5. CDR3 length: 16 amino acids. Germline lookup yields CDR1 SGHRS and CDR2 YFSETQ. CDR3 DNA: TGCGCCAGCAGCTTCCTAAGGACTAGCGGCACAGATACGCAGTATTTT. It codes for CASSFLRTSGTDTQYF.

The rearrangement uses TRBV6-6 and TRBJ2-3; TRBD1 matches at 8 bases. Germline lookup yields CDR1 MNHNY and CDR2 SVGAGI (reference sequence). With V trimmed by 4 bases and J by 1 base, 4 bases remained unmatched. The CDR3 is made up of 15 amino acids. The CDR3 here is CASSSHRGGTDTQYF. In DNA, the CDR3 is TGTGCCAGCAGTTCTCACAGGGGGGGCACAGATACGCAGTATTTT.

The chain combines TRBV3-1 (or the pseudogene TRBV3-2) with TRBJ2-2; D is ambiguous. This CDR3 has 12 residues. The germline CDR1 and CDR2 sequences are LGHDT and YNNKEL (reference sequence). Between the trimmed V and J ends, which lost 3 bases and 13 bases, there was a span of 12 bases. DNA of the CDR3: TGTGCCAGCAGCCAGGTGTCCTCAGGGCTGTTTTTT. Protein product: CASSQVSSGLFF.

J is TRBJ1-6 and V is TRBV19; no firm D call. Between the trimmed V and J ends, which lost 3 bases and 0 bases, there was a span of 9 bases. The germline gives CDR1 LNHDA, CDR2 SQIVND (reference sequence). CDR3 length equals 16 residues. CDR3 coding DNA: TGTGCCAGTAGTATTATCTCGAGCTCCTATAATTCACCCCTCCACTTT. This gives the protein CASSIISSSYNSPLHF.

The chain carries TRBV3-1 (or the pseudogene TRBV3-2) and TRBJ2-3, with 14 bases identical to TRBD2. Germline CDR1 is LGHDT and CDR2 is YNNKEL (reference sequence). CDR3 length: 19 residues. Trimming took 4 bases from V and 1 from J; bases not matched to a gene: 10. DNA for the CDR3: TGTGCCAGCAGCCCGGGGACTAGCGGGAGTGGGGGCGGCACAGATACGCAGTATTTT. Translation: CASSPGTSGSGGGTDTQYF.

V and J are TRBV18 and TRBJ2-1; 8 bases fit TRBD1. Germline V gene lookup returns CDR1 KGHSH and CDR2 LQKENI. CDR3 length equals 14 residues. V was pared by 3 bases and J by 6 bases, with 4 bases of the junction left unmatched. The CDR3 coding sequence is TGTGCCAGCTCACCCTCGACAGGGGTCAATGAGCAGTTCTTC. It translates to CASSPSTGVNEQFF. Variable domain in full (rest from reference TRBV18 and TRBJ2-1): NAGVMQNPRHLVRRRGQEARLRCSPMKGHSHVYWYRQLPEEGLKFMVYLQKENIIDESGMPKERFSAEFPKEGPSILRIQQVVRGDSAAYFCASSPSTGVNEQFFGPGTRLTVL.

As DNA, the CDR3 is TGTGCCAGCAGCTCGTGGGACACCGCAACCTACGAGCAGTACTTC. Translation: CASSSWDTATYEQYF. The rearrangement links TRBV5-4 to TRBJ2-7; TRBD1 is a possible D gene (6 bases). Germline CDR1 SGHNT, CDR2 YYREEE (reference sequence). There are 15 residues in the CDR3. V was clipped by 3 bases and J by 2 bases, with 15 bases between them.

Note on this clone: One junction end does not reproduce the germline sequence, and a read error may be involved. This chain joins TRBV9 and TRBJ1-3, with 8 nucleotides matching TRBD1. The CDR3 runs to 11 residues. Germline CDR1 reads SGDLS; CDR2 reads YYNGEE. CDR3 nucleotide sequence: TGTGCCAGCAGCGCGGGACCGGGACAGGTTTTT. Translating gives CASSAGPGQVF.

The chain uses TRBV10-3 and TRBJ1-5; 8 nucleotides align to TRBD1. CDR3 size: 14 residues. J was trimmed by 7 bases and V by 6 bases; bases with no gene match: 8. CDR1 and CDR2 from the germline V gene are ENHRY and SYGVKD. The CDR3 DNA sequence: TGTGCCATCAGCGAGGGGACAGGAGTACAGCCCCAGCATTTT. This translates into CAISEGTGVQPQHF.

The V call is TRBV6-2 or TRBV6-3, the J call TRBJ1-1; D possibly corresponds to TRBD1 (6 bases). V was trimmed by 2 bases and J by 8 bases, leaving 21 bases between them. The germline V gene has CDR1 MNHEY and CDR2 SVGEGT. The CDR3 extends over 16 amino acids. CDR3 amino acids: CASSYAYIQGLNEAFF. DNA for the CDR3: TGTGCCAGCAGTTACGCCTACATCCAGGGGCTTAACGAAGCTTTCTTT.

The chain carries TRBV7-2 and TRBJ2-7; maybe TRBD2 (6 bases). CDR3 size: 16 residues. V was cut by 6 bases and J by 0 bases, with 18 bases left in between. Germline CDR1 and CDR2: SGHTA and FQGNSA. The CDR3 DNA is TGTGCCAGCAGTCCCGGGGGTTACGGGAGCTCCTACGAGCAGTACTTC. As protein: CASSPGGYGSSYEQYF.

The chain's CDR3 is CASSYGMSQFF. The CDR3 DNA reads TGTGCCAGCAGTTATGGCATGTCGCAGTTCTTC. The genes are TRBV6-2 or TRBV6-3 and TRBJ2-1, with unresolved D. The CDR3 covers 11 residues. V was clipped by 3 bases and J by 12 bases, with 9 bases between them. Germline loops: CDR1 MNHEY, CDR2 SVGEGT.

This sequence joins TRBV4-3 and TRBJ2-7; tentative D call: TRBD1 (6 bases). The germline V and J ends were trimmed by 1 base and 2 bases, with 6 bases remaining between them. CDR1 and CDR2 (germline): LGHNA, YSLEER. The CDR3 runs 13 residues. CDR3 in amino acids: CASSQGQAYEQYF. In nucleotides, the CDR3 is TGCGCCAGCAGCCAAGGACAGGCCTACGAGCAGTACTTC.

CDR3 residues: CASSLGQGKNIQYF. In DNA, the CDR3 is TGTGCCAGCAGCTTAGGACAGGGGAAAAACATTCAGTACTTC. This rearrangement joins TRBV7-9 to TRBJ2-4; TRBD1 agrees at 8 bases. The CDR3 length is 14 residues. CDR1 and CDR2 from the germline V gene are SEHNR and FQNEAQ (reference sequence). V shed 1 base and J 4 bases; nucleotides not matched to a gene: 0. Complete variable domain (other parts from reference TRBV7-9 and TRBJ2-4): DTGVSQNPRHKITKRGQNVTFRCDPISEHNRLYWYRQTLGQGPEFLTYFQNEAQLEKSRLLSDRFSAERPKGSFSTLEIQRTEQGDSAMYLCASSLGQGKNIQYFGAGTRLSVL.